The T cell receptor (beta chain) under discussion was sequenced for a study of shared clonotypes between healthy human individuals. This clone is a singleton in its sample. Its cognate antigen is unknown. An even split of each subset's genomic DNA across several immunoSEQ plates was performed. Each PCR replicate from the sorted subsets contained roughly 210 ng DNA, which is tens of thousands of T cell genomes. Libraries were prepared by immunoSEQ multiplex PCR; TCRdb keeps only in-frame clonotypes and omits some of them. The sample lists around 600,000 clones, around 97% occurring once. Study-wide points: Non-shared clonotypes were found to have lower generation probabilities than the clonotypes that were shared by all four of the sorted-subset donors.

The CDR3 has 12 amino acids. The V gene's germline CDR1 is KGHSH and CDR2 LQKENI. Trimming shortened V by 3 bases and J by 7 bases, and 9 bases separated the two germline ends. The split of CD4+ cells yielded CD45RA+ naive and CD45RA-negative memory subsets. This receptor was taken from a woman younger than 45 in good health. Sequenced material: naive CD4+ T cells sorted from blood. The subset is: CD45RA+ positively selected. The chain carries TRBV18 and TRBJ2-5; TRBD2 is a possible D gene (5 bases). CDR3 DNA: TGTGCCAGCTCACCCAGTCGGGGGACCCAGTACTTC. As protein: CASSPSRGTQYF.